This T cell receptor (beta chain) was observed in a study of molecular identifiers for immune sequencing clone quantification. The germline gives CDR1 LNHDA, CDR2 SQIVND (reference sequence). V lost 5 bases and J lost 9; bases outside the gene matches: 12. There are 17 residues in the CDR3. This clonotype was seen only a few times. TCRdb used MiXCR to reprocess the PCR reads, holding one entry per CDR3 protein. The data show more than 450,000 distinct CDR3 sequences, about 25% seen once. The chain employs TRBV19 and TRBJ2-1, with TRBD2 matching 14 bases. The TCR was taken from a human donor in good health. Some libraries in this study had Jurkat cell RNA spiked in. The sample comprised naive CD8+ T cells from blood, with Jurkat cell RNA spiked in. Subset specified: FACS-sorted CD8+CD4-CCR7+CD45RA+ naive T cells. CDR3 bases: TGTGCCAGTAGTCAGGGACTAGCGGGGGCCCTTGGGGTTGAGCAGTTCTTC. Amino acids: CASSQGLAGALGVEQFF.